The 28 T cell receptor beta chains below were found in one sample sequenced in a study of Tregs in tolerant kidney transplant recipients. Libraries were prepared by immunoSEQ multiplex PCR; TCRdb keeps only in-frame clonotypes and omits some of them. Here the sample table reports about 30,000 clones. The starting material was CD8+ T cells from blood, obtained before the transplant. All receptors derive from a human donor who received a combined kidney and bone marrow transplant.

For this clone: The read gets to within 3 residues of the CDR3 end, and the germline J gene fills in the rest. V usage is TRBV13 and J usage is TRBJ2-7; perhaps TRBD2 as D (7 bases). This CDR3 is 15 amino acids long. In germline, CDR1 is PRHDT, CDR2 FYEKMQ (reference sequence). With 0 bases removed from V and 2 bases from J, the gap between germline ends came to 11 bases. CDR3 bases read: TGTGCCAGCAGCTTAGGAGGGAGGGGGACCTACGAG. Translated: CASSLGGRGTYE. The CDR3, in full, reads CASSLGGRGTYEQYF.

Remarks on this clone: The read ends 3 residues early relative to the CDR3; the germline J gene fills the gap. The V gene is TRBV19, the J gene TRBJ2-5, with 9 bases identical to TRBD1. Germline CDR1 reads LNHDA; CDR2 reads SQIVND (reference sequence). The CDR3 consists of 15 residues. Trimming cost V 4 bases and J 5 bases; bases outside gene matches: 8. The part of the CDR3 DNA that was read is TGTGCCAGTAGTACAGACGGGACAGGGTGGGAGACC. Encoded protein: CASSTDGTGWET. The entire CDR3 sequence reads CASSTDGTGWETQYF. Together with reference TRBV19 and TRBJ2-5, the CDR3 gives the full variable domain: DGGITQSPKYLFRKEGQNVTLSCEQNLNHDAMYWYRQDPGQGLRLIYYSQIVNDFQKGDIAEGYSVSREKKESFPLTVTSAQKNPTAFYLCASSTDGTGWETQYFGPGTRLLVL.

In the case of this clone: The read ends 3 residues shy of where the CDR3 ends; the end is completed using the germline J gene. V is TRBV5-8 and J is TRBJ1-1; D might be TRBD1 (6 bases). There are 13 residues in the CDR3. CDR1 SGHTS and CDR2 YDEGEE come from the germline V gene. CDR3 DNA, as far as it was read: TGTGCCAGCAGCCAGGGACACCCATTGGAA. It is translated as CASSQGHPLE. The full CDR3 protein reads CASSQGHPLEAFF.

Comment on this clone: The read halts 3 residues ahead of the CDR3 end, with the missing end drawn from the germline J gene. The chain combines TRBV19 with TRBJ1-1; unclear D gene. This CDR3 region has 14 residues. Germline V gene lookup returns CDR1 LNHDA and CDR2 SQIVND (reference sequence). This CDR3 is CASSIGGLIAEAFF. CDR3 bases read: TGTGCCAGTAGTATAGGAGGGCTAATCGCGGAA.

Worth noting for this clone: The CDR3 extends 3 residues past the end of the read, so its final part is completed from the germline J gene. The chain couples TRBV19 to TRBJ1-2; TRBD1 matches 9 bases. The CDR3 runs to 14 residues. Per germline, CDR1 LNHDA and CDR2 SQIVND (reference sequence). With 9 bases clipped from V and 5 bases from J, the junction kept 10 bases outside the gene matches. The CDR3 reads CASTTGGASYGYTF. CDR3 DNA (partial): TGTGCCAGCACTACAGGGGGCGCGAGTTATGGC.

About this clone itself: With the read ending 3 residues before the CDR3 end, the germline J gene is used to fill in that end. The V and J genes are TRBV29-1 and TRBJ2-7; 7 positions agree with TRBD2. The CDR3 is made up of 12 amino acids. Germline lookup yields CDR1 SQVTM and CDR2 ANQGSEA. Trimming at V came to 1 base and at J to 4 bases, leaving 1 base not matched to a gene. The sequenced CDR3 bases are TGCAGCGTTGAAGCGGGGGGTTACGAG. The encoded protein is CSVEAGGYE. The entire CDR3 sequence reads CSVEAGGYEQYF.

Concerning this clone itself: The observed sequence ends 3 residues before the CDR3 terminus, with the missing tail filled in from the germline J gene. The rearrangement uses TRBV14 and TRBJ1-1, with TRBD1 matching 7 bases. V shed 5 bases and J 6 bases; nucleotides not matched to a gene: 9. The CDR3 length is 14 residues. The V gene's germline CDR1 is SGHDN and CDR2 FVKESK. The CDR3 DNA, read in part, is TGTGCCAGCAGCGCGCAGGGGGAACTCCCTGAA. Residues: CASSAQGELPE. The CDR3 reads in full as CASSAQGELPEAFF.

This chain's CDR3 is CASSLVAYEQYF. CDR3 DNA (partial): TGTGCCAGCAGCTTAGTAGCGTACGAG. The chain carries TRBV7-8 and TRBJ2-7, with a weak D call TRBD2 (5 bases). The read ends 3 residues before the CDR3 terminus; that terminus is restored from the germline J gene. Per the germline V gene, CDR1 is SGHVS and CDR2 is FQNEAQ. This CDR3 has 12 amino acids. V gave up 1 base and J gave up 4 bases, with 5 bases separating them.

Worth noting for this clone: At one end, the junction sequence differs from germline, possibly due to a read error. The CDR3 end lies 3 residues beyond the end of the read and is filled in from the germline J gene. This chain links TRBV7-9 with TRBJ1-2; D not certain. CDR1 and CDR2 (germline): SEHNR, FQNEAQ (reference sequence). The CDR3 sequence is 15 residues long. CDR3: CAGSQPSSTGYGYTF. CDR3 bases read: TGTGCCGGCAGCCAGCCCTCCAGTACGGGCTATGGC.

About this clone itself: The read is 3 residues too short to cover the CDR3 end, so that end is filled in from the germline J gene. This sample includes further DNA sequences coding for the same CDR3. The rearrangement joins TRBV19 to TRBJ2-7; 11 bases fit TRBD1. The V gene end was trimmed by 6 bases and the J gene end by 4 bases; junction bases not matched to a gene: 8. CDR1 is LNHDA and CDR2 is SQIVND in the germline V gene (reference sequence). The CDR3 contains 15 residues. The CDR3 spells CASSPGTGGAYEQYF. CDR3 DNA (partial): TGTGCCAGTAGCCCTGGGACAGGGGGAGCGTACGAG.

A remark on this clone: The sequenced fragment ends 3 residues before the CDR3 boundary, so the rest is inferred from the germline J gene. This sequence joins TRBV20-1 and TRBJ2-7; a weak D match, TRBD2 (6 bases). V was clipped by 0 bases and J by 5 bases, with 14 bases between them. This CDR3 has 14 amino acids. Germline values: CDR1 DFQATT, CDR2 SNEGSKA (reference sequence). The part of the CDR3 DNA that was read is TGCAGTGCTAGAGATCTGCGGGGTCTCCACGAG. This encodes CSARDLRGLHE. The CDR3 as a whole reads CSARDLRGLHEQYF.

Note on this clone: The read gets to within 3 residues of the CDR3 end, and the germline J gene fills in the rest. The J gene is TRBJ2-7, the V gene TRBV11-2; 10 nucleotides agree with TRBD2. There are 14 residues in the CDR3. After removal of 7 bases from V and 6 bases from J, the junction contained 9 bases not matched to a gene. Per germline, CDR1 SGHAT and CDR2 FQNNGV. The covered CDR3 bases are TGTGCCAGCATCTTGGGGGGACTAGCGATCGAG. Encoded protein: CASILGGLAIE. The entire CDR3 protein reads CASILGGLAIEQYF.

Details on this clone: The read ends 3 residues early relative to the CDR3; the germline J gene fills the gap. V is TRBV4-2 and J is TRBJ1-5; D is perhaps TRBD1 (5 bases). Germline values: CDR1 LGHNA, CDR2 YNFKEQ. The CDR3 totals 15 residues. The ends were cut back, 2 bases at V and 1 base at J, with 9 bases in the middle. The chain's CDR3 is CASSQTGTSNQPQHF. Incomplete CDR3 DNA: TGTGCCAGCAGCCAAACAGGTACAAGCAATCAGCCC.

With regard to this clone: The observed sequence ends 3 residues before the CDR3 terminus, with the missing tail filled in from the germline J gene. The chain employs TRBV19 and TRBJ2-7; 7 nucleotides agree with TRBD1. V trimming: 6 bases; J trimming: 2 bases; junction bases outside the gene matches: 4. CDR1 and CDR2 from the germline V gene are LNHDA and SQIVND (reference sequence). The CDR3 is 13 residues long. Incomplete CDR3 DNA: TGTGCCAGTAGCCAGGGGGACCCCTACGAG. Translating it yields CASSQGDPYE. The CDR3 in its entirety is CASSQGDPYEQYF.

Remarks on this clone: With the read ending 3 residues before the CDR3 end, the germline J gene is used to fill in that end. The chain uses TRBV7-2 and TRBJ2-7; a possible D gene is TRBD2 (5 bases). The germline V gene encodes CDR1 SGHTA and CDR2 FQGNSA. This CDR3 is 15 amino acids long. The V end lost 5 bases, the J end lost 4 bases, and 18 bases lay between the germline ends. The chain's CDR3 is CASSRPTSFPYEQYF. The CDR3 DNA, read in part, is TGTGCCAGCAGCCGACCTACTAGTTTCCCTTACGAG.

Note on this clone: The DNA ends 3 residues before the CDR3 does, and the rest of the CDR3 is filled in from the germline J gene. The chain links TRBV20-1 to TRBJ2-5, with no clear D. The germline V gene has CDR1 DFQATT and CDR2 SNEGSKA (reference sequence). Trimming took 5 bases from V and 5 from J, leaving 6 bases between them. The CDR3 is 10 residues long. The CDR3 sequence: CSAPLETQYF. CDR3 DNA (partial): TGCAGTGCTCCTCTGGAGACC.

Turning to this clone: The CDR3 is cut off 3 residues early in the read; its end comes from the germline J gene. The chain carries TRBV5-1 and TRBJ2-7, with 7 nucleotides matching TRBD1. V was clipped by 0 bases and J by 6 bases; unmatched bases: 3. The CDR3 totals 13 residues. Germline-derived CDR1 and CDR2 are SGHRS and YFSETQ. Partial CDR3 DNA: TGCGCCAGCAGCTTGGGGACAGGAGCCGAG. It encodes CASSLGTGAE. The entire CDR3 reads CASSLGTGAEQYF.

Regarding this clone: The read stops 3 residues short of the end of the CDR3; the missing end is completed from the germline J gene. This chain connects TRBV20-1 to TRBJ2-7; D is perhaps TRBD2 (5 bases). The length of the CDR3 is 15 residues. Looked up from germline, CDR1 is DFQATT and CDR2 is SNEGSKA (reference sequence). V was pared by 0 bases and J by 1 base, with 13 bases between. Partial CDR3 DNA: TGCAGTGCTAGAGATCGGCACGGGGTATCCTACGAG. Amino acids: CSARDRHGVSYE. The whole CDR3 region reads CSARDRHGVSYEQYF.

Remarks on this clone: Read coverage stops 3 residues before the CDR3 terminus; the germline J gene supplies the remainder. The rearrangement uses TRBV19 and TRBJ2-2; weak D call: TRBD1 (7 bases). Deletions cut 1 base from V and 8 bases from J, with 11 bases between. The CDR3 contains 14 residues. The germline V gene has CDR1 LNHDA and CDR2 SQIVND (reference sequence). The CDR3 reads CASSIAGGGGELFF. The CDR3 bases that were read are TGTGCCAGTAGTATAGCAGGGGGAGGTGGGGAG.

Comments on this clone: The CDR3 extends 3 residues past the end of the read, so its final part is completed from the germline J gene. J is TRBJ2-5 and V is TRBV7-3; 12 positions match TRBD2. Trimming cost V 4 bases and J 6 bases; bases outside gene matches: 6. Germline V gives CDR1 SGHTA, CDR2 FQGTGA. This CDR3 contains 15 residues. This CDR3 is CASSSRTSGIKTQYF. The CDR3 DNA, read in part, is TGTGCCAGCAGCTCCCGGACTAGCGGGATAAAGACC.

Details on this clone: The read terminates 3 residues before the CDR3 end, so the remaining end is supplied by the germline J gene. J is TRBJ2-2 and V is TRBV19, with a possible D match to TRBD2 (6 bases). V gave up 5 bases and J gave up 0 bases, with 19 bases separating them. The CDR3 has 18 residues. In germline, CDR1 is LNHDA, CDR2 SQIVND (reference sequence). Incomplete CDR3 DNA: TGTGCCAGTAGTTTGAGGTGGTACGGGGGAACGAACACCGGGGAG. It yields the protein CASSLRWYGGTNTGE. The entire CDR3 is CASSLRWYGGTNTGELFF.

In the case of this clone: The read ends 3 residues early relative to the CDR3; the germline J gene fills the gap. V is TRBV10-3 and J is TRBJ2-2, with D uncertain. Trimming took off 9 bases at V and 1 base at J, with 6 bases between the two ends. The CDR3 has 12 residues. Germline lookup yields CDR1 ENHRY and CDR2 SYGVKD. CDR3 DNA (partial): TGTGCCATACGACAGAACACCGGGGAG. Residues: CAIRQNTGE. The full-length CDR3 reads as CAIRQNTGELFF.

Concerning this clone itself: With the read ending 3 residues before the CDR3 end, the germline J gene is used to fill in that end. V is TRBV19 and J is TRBJ1-2; 9 bases agree with TRBD1. Losses at the gene ends were 4 bases for V and 6 bases for J; bases not matched to a gene: 3. The length of the CDR3 is 13 residues. Germline V gives CDR1 LNHDA, CDR2 SQIVND (reference sequence). The part of the CDR3 DNA that was read is TGTGCCAGTAGTACAGGACAGGGGAATGGC. It encodes CASSTGQGNG. The entire CDR3 protein is CASSTGQGNGYTF. Supplemented by reference TRBV19 and TRBJ1-2, the full variable domain reads DGGITQSPKYLFRKEGQNVTLSCEQNLNHDAMYWYRQDPGQGLRLIYYSQIVNDFQKGDIAEGYSVSREKKESFPLTVTSAQKNPTAFYLCASSTGQGNGYTFGSGTRLTVV.

Notes on this clone: The CDR3 is cut off 3 residues early in the read; its end comes from the germline J gene. The chain employs TRBV14 and TRBJ2-1; 10 nucleotides line up with TRBD2. CDR3 length: 16 residues. V shed 1 base and J 7 bases; nucleotides not matched to a gene: 7. Germline lookup yields CDR1 SGHDN and CDR2 FVKESK. CDR3 sequence: CASSQALAGVGNEQFF. CDR3 DNA, as far as it was read: TGTGCCAGCAGCCAAGCTCTAGCGGGAGTCGGAAATGAG.

With regard to this clone: The missing CDR3 end, 3 residues past where the read stops, is filled in from the germline J gene. This chain links TRBV20-1 with TRBJ2-2, with a weak D call TRBD2 (6 bases). CDR3 length equals 15 residues. The germline V and J ends were trimmed by 0 bases and 1 base, with 9 bases remaining between them. Germline lookup yields CDR1 DFQATT and CDR2 SNEGSKA (reference sequence). CDR3 sequence reads: CSARDIAENTGELFF. CDR3 DNA (partial): TGCAGTGCTAGAGATATAGCGGAGAACACCGGGGAG.

As regards this clone: The CDR3 end is not reached by the read, which stops 3 residues before it; the germline J gene fills it in. The chain couples TRBV6-1 to TRBJ2-5; D call uncertain. Germline V CDR1 and CDR2: MNHNS, SASEGT. The germline V and J ends were trimmed by 1 base and 1 base, with 10 bases remaining between them. The CDR3 has 15 amino acids. The DNA read from the CDR3 is TGTGCCAGCAGTGAAGGGTGGCGGATCCAAGAGACC. Translating it yields CASSEGWRIQET. The whole CDR3 protein reads CASSEGWRIQETQYF.

Details on this clone: The read ends 3 residues shy of where the CDR3 ends; the end is completed using the germline J gene. The V gene is TRBV6-1, the J gene TRBJ2-2, with TRBD2 as a possible D gene (5 bases). V dropped 1 base and J dropped 3 bases, with 9 bases sitting between them. Germline V CDR1 and CDR2: MNHNS, SASEGT. This CDR3 has 15 residues. The covered CDR3 bases are TGTGCCAGCAGTGAAGTGGACTGGTACACCGGGGAG. This codes for CASSEVDWYTGE. The complete CDR3 sequence is CASSEVDWYTGELFF.

As to this clone: Read data end 3 residues before the CDR3 end; the end is taken from the germline J gene. The V gene is TRBV9, the J gene TRBJ2-3; possible D gene TRBD1, 6 bases. The CDR3 runs to 15 residues. CDR1 SGDLS and CDR2 YYNGEE come from the germline V gene. V was shortened by 3 bases and J by 0 bases, with 11 bases between the two germline ends. CDR3 bases read: TGTGCCAGCAGCGCGACAGGACATAGCACAGATACG. Amino acid sequence: CASSATGHSTDT. The complete CDR3 sequence is CASSATGHSTDTQYF.